Listed here is a single TCR beta chain. Time point in this sample: approximately twelve months of natalizumab therapy. Synthetic inline TR CDR3 controls covering all V-J pairings were spiked into each PCR. The repertoire was sequenced with immunoSEQ multiplex PCR; TCRdb's copy has only in-frame clones and lacks some. The sample yields about 30,000 clones, almost 90% seen once. The CDR3 spans 12 residues. CDR1 is MNHNY and CDR2 is SVGAGI in the germline V gene (reference sequence). The ends were cut back, 6 bases at V and 6 bases at J, with 11 bases in the middle. The entry originates in a study of multiple sclerosis patients with progressive multifocal leukoencephalopathy.

Source: PBMCs, taken from a patient treated with natalizumab. This clonotype originated in a human donor with multiple sclerosis. The V call is TRBV6-6, the J call TRBJ1-1; no clear D gene. CDR3 protein: CASRDKVAEAFF. The DNA of the CDR3 is TGTGCCAGCAGAGACAAGGTCGCTGAAGCTTTCTTT.